The sequence of this TCR beta chain was determined in a study of shared clonotypes between healthy human individuals. Across the study: Two women and a few men aged 18 to 49 made up the donors. Points from the study as a whole: Blood was the only sampled material, and tissue repertoires likely differ. Naive subsets typically showed greater estimated richness than memory subsets.

In the authors' methods: Because ImmunoSEQ provided only junction sequences with no quality scores, the filtering differed. Sequencing used immunoSEQ multiplex PCR; TCRdb keeps in-frame clones, though not all of them. V and J calls and clone size are as listed in that table; D and trimming were resolved from the DNA. The sample gives millions of clones, about 95% of which show up once; 1.1% is in the top ten. Terminally differentiated effector memory CD45RA+ cells were excluded by CCR7 positive selection of CD45RO-negative cells. This clone is a singleton in its sample. Its antigen is not known. This TCR derives from a man younger than 35 in good health. The material sequenced was naive CD8+ T cells sorted from blood.

Here the CDR3 reads CASSLWASGQETQYF. The CDR3 DNA reads TGTGCCAGCAGCTTATGGGCTAGCGGGCAAGAGACCCAGTACTTC. The chain combines TRBV13 with TRBJ2-5; TRBD2 aligns across 8 bases. The CDR3 loop spans 15 amino acids. V lost 2 bases, J lost 2 bases, and 4 bases stayed unmatched. Germline assignment: CDR1 PRHDT and CDR2 FYEKMQ (reference sequence).